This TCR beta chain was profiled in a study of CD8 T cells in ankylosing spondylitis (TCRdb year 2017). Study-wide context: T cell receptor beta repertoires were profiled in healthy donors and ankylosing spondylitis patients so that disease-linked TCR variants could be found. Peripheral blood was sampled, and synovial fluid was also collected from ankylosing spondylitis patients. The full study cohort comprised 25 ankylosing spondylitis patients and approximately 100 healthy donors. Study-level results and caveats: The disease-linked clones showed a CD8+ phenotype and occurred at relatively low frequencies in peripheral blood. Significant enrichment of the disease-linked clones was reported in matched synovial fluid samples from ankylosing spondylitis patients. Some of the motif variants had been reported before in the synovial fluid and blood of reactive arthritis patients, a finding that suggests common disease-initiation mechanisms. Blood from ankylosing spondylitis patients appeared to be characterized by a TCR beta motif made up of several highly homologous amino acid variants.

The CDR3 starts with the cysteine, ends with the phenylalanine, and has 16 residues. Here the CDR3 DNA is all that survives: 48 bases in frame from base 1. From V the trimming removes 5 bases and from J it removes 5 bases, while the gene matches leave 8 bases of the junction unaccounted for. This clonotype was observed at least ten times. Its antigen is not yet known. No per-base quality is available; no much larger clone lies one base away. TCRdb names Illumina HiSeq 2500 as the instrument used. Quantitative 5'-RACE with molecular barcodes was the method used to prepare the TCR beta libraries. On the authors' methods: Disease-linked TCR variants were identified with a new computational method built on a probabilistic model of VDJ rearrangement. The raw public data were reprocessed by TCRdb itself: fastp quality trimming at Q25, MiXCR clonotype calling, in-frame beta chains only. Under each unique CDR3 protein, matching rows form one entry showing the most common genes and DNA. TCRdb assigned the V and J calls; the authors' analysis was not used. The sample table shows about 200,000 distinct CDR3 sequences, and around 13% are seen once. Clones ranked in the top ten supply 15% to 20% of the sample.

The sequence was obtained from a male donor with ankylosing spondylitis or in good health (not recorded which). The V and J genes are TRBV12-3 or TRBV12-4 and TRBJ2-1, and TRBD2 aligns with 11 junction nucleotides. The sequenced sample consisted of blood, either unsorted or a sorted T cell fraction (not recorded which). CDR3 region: CASSKLTSGEDNEQFF. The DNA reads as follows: TGTGCCAGCAGTAAATTGACTAGCGGGGAGGACAATGAGCAGTTCTTC.